These T cell receptor beta chains were read from a single sample in a study of response to subunit inactivated influenza vaccine. TCRdb redid the calling of the RT-PCR reads with MiXCR, one entry per CDR3 protein. The sample contains hundreds of thousands of distinct CDR3 sequences, approximately 12% of which appear only once. Sequencing was performed on PBMCs from blood, taken on the day of vaccination. All receptors derive from a man aged 45-60 years who received an inactivated influenza vaccine. Each CDR3 is given with its conserved first and last residue. Fields, in order: J gene, clone size, D gene, V gene, CDR3 DNA, CDR3 protein. D genes are given only for firm matches. Not every row has a clone size; where given, it reads once, few, many or a size class.

j_gene: TRBJ2-2
abundance: many
d_gene: NA
v_gene: TRBV11-3
CDR3nt: TGTGCCAGCAGGGTAACGGGCGGGGAGCTGTTTTTT
CDR3aa: CASRVTGGELFF

j_gene: TRBJ2-1
abundance: few
d_gene: TRBD2
v_gene: TRBV14
CDR3nt: TGTGCCAGCAGCCAAGTCGGGGGGGCTAGCTACAATGAGCAGTTCTTC
CDR3aa: CASSQVGGASYNEQFF

j_gene: TRBJ2-5
abundance: NA
d_gene: NA
v_gene: TRBV7-2
CDR3nt: TGTGCCAGCAGCCCCCCCGGGCTCGGTTCGACCCAGTACTTC
CDR3aa: CASSPPGLGSTQYF

j_gene: TRBJ2-1
abundance: few
d_gene: NA
v_gene: TRBV18
CDR3nt: TGTGCCAGCTCATTACAGTGGGGCAATGAGCAGTTCTTC
CDR3aa: CASSLQWGNEQFF

j_gene: TRBJ2-5
abundance: few
d_gene: TRBD2
v_gene: TRBV15
CDR3nt: TGTGCCACCAGCAGAGGTCCGGGGGGGCGGGAGACCCAGTACTTC
CDR3aa: CATSRGPGGRETQYF

j_gene: TRBJ2-6
abundance: NA
d_gene: NA
v_gene: TRBV29-1
CDR3nt: TGCAGCGTCCATAGCTCTGGGGCCAACGTCCTGACTTTC
CDR3aa: CSVHSSGANVLTF

j_gene: TRBJ2-3
abundance: NA
d_gene: NA
v_gene: TRBV5-6
CDR3nt: TGTGCCAGCAGCGGCTTGGAGGGTTCAATAGCAGATACGCAGTATTTT
CDR3aa: CASSGLEGSIADTQYF

j_gene: TRBJ2-7
abundance: NA
d_gene: TRBD2
v_gene: TRBV29-1
CDR3nt: TGCAGCGTTCGGACTAGCGGGTCCTACGAGCAGTACTTC
CDR3aa: CSVRTSGSYEQYF

j_gene: TRBJ2-2
abundance: few
d_gene: TRBD2
v_gene: TRBV18
CDR3nt: TGTGCCAGCTCGCCGATAGCGGGGAGTACCGGGGAGCTGTTTTTT
CDR3aa: CASSPIAGSTGELFF

j_gene: TRBJ2-1
abundance: few
d_gene: TRBD2
v_gene: TRBV9
CDR3nt: TGTGCCAGCAGCGTTCTCTCTCGACTAGCGGGAGAGGATGAGCAGTTCTTC
CDR3aa: CASSVLSRLAGEDEQFF

j_gene: TRBJ2-7
abundance: few
d_gene: NA
v_gene: TRBV10-3
CDR3nt: TGTGCCATCAGCAGCGTGGGGGGATACGAGCAGTACTTC
CDR3aa: CAISSVGGYEQYF

j_gene: TRBJ2-7
abundance: few
d_gene: NA
v_gene: TRBV7-2
CDR3nt: TGTGCCAGCAGAAAAGGACAGCCGGGGGCCTACGAGCAGTACTTC
CDR3aa: CASRKGQPGAYEQYF

j_gene: TRBJ1-1
abundance: NA
d_gene: NA
v_gene: TRBV12-3/TRBV12-4
CDR3nt: TGTGCCAGCAGTTCTGAGAACACTGAAGCTTTCTTT
CDR3aa: CASSSENTEAFF

j_gene: TRBJ2-3
abundance: NA
d_gene: NA
v_gene: TRBV12-3/TRBV12-4
CDR3nt: TGTGCCAGCAGTGCCTACGATACGCAGTATTTT
CDR3aa: CASSAYDTQYF

j_gene: TRBJ2-7
abundance: NA
d_gene: NA
v_gene: TRBV5-1
CDR3nt: TGCGCCAGCAGCCTGGACGGGGTCGAGGTCGAGCAGTACTTC
CDR3aa: CASSLDGVEVEQYF

j_gene: TRBJ1-5
abundance: few
d_gene: NA
v_gene: TRBV5-6
CDR3nt: TGTGCCAGCAGCTTTCGGTCAGGGTGGAATCAGCCCCAGCATTTT
CDR3aa: CASSFRSGWNQPQHF

j_gene: TRBJ2-4
abundance: few
d_gene: TRBD1
v_gene: TRBV2
CDR3nt: TGTGCCAGCAGAACCGGGACAGCGAAAAACATTCAGTACTTC
CDR3aa: CASRTGTAKNIQYF